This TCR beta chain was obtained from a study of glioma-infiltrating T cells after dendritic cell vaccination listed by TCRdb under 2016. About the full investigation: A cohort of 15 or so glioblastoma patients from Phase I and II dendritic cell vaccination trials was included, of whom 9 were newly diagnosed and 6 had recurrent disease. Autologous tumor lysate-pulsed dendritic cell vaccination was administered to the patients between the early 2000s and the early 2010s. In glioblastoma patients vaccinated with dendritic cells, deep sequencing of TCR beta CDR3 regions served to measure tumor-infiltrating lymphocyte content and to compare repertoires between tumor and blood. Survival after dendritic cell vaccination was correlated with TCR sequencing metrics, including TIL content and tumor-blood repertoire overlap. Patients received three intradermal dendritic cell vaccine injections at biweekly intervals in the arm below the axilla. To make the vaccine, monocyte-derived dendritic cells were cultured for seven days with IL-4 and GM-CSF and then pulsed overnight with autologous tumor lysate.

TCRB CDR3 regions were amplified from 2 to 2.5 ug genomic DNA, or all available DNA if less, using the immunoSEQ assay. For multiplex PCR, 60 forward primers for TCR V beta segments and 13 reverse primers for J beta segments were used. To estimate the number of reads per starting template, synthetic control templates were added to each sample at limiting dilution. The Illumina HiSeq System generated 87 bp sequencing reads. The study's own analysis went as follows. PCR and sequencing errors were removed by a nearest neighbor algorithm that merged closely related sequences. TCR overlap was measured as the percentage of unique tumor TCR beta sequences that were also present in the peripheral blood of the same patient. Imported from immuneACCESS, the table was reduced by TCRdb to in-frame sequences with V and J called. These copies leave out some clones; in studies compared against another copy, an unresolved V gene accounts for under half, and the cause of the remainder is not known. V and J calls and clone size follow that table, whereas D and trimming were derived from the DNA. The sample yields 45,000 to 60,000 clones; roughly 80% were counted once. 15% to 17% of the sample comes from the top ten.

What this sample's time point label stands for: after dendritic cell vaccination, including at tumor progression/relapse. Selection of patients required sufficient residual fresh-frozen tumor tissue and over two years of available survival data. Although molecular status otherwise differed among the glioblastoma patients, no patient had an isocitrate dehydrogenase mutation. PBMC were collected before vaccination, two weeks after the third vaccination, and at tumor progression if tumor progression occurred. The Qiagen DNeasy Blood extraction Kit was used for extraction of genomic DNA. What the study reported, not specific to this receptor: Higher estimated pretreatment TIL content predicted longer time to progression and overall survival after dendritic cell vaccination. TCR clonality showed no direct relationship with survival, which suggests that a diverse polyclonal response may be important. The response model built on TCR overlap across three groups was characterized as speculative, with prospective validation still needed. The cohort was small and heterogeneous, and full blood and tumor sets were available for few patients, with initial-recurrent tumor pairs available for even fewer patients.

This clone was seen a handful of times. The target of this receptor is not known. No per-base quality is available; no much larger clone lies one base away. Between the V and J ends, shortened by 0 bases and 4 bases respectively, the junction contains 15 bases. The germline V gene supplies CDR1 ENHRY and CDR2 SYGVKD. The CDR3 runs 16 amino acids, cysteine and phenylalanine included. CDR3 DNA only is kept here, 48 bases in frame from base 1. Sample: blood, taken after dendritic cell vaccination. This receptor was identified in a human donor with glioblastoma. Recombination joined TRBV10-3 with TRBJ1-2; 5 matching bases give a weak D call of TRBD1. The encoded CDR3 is CAISESGGRSRYGYTF. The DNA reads TGTGCCATCAGTGAGTCGGGGGGACGATCTCGCTATGGCTACACCTTC.